This T cell receptor beta chain was observed in a study of blood T cell repertoires in COVID-19. CDR3 length equals 15 residues. V trimming: 3 bases; J trimming: 1 base; junction bases outside the gene matches: 3. Looked up from germline, CDR1 is MDHEN and CDR2 is SYDVKM. Here immunoSEQ multiplex PCR was the method, and the copy in TCRdb shows in-frame clones only, minus some. The data show around 200,000 clones, with around 90% seen just once and roughly 2.5% held by the top ten. The V call is TRBV28, the J call TRBJ1-1; 9 bases line up with TRBD1. The receptor's source is a man aged 35 to 55 with active or convalescent COVID-19. Material for sequencing was peripheral blood. CDR3 DNA: TGTGCCAGCAGTTTCTGGGGACAGGGGAACACTGAAGCTTTCTTT. Its protein is CASSFWGQGNTEAFF.